This is a list of T cell receptor beta chains from one sample in a study of blood T cell repertoires in COVID-19. Libraries were prepared by immunoSEQ multiplex PCR; TCRdb keeps only in-frame clonotypes and omits some of them. This table has approximately 99,000 clones, more than 70% appearing once. The sequenced sample consisted of peripheral blood. The receptors derive from a human donor in a cohort sampled during active COVID-19. The CDR3 runs from the conserved cysteine through the conserved F or W. D genes are given only for firm matches. For some rows the clone size is stated as once, few or many, or as a class when expanded; others skip it.

j_call clone_size d_call v_call cdr3_nt cdr3_aa
TRBJ2-7 NA NA TRBV27 TGTGCCAGCAGTTTAAATCCCCTAACTACCTACGAGCAGTACTTC CASSLNPLTTYEQYF
TRBJ2-2 NA NA TRBV6-6 TGTGCCAGCAGCTACGGGTTGGTGCTAGCTAACCCGAACACCGGGGAGCTGTTTTTT CASSYGLVLANPNTGELFF
TRBJ2-1 NA NA TRBV6-6 TGTGCCAGCAGTTATCGGGTCGATGAGCAGTTCTTC CASSYRVDEQFF
TRBJ2-3 NA TRBD1 TRBV5-1 TGCGCCAGCAGCTCCGGGACAGGGGTTGAAGGGGATACGCAGTATTTT CASSSGTGVEGDTQYF
TRBJ1-2 NA NA TRBV18 TGTGCCAGCTCACCACCTGGTTTCCGGAGGGGACGGGACTATGGCTACACCTTC CASSPPGFRRGRDYGYTF
TRBJ1-2 NA TRBD1 TRBV29-1 TGCAGCGCCGAGGAGGGACAGGGGGCCGGCTACACCTTC CSAEEGQGAGYTF
TRBJ1-2 NA TRBD1 TRBV5-6 TGTGCCAGCAGCTTGTGGGGACAGGGGATCTATGGCTACACCTTC CASSLWGQGIYGYTF
TRBJ2-7 NA TRBD2 TRBV13 TGTGCCAGCAGTTCCCCGGGACTAGCCTACGAGCAGTACTTC CASSSPGLAYEQYF
TRBJ1-4 NA NA TRBV19 TGTGCCAGTTCCGGGCTGGACGGGGAAAATGCGTTCGGGGAAAAACTGTTTTTT CASSGLDGENAFGEKLFF
TRBJ1-3 NA TRBD1 TRBV28 TGTGCCAGCAGAATACAGGGGCCCTCTGGAAACACCATATATTTT CASRIQGPSGNTIYF
TRBJ2-5 NA NA TRBV18 TGTGCCAGCTCGCCAGACAGTATCCTAAGGGAGACCCAGTACTTC CASSPDSILRETQYF
TRBJ2-7 NA TRBD2 TRBV5-5 TGTGCCAGCAGACTAGCGGGAGGGCCGCTCATCTTC CASRLAGGPLIF
TRBJ2-3 NA TRBD2 TRBV4-1 TGCGCCAGCAGCCAGATAGCGGGAGGGCTCACAGATACGCAGTATTTT CASSQIAGGLTDTQYF
TRBJ2-3 NA TRBD2 TRBV3-1/TRBV3-2 TGTGCCAGCAGCCAAGATCGCGCGGGACTAATCACAGATACGCAGTATTTT CASSQDRAGLITDTQYF
TRBJ2-7 NA TRBD2 TRBV6-5 TGTGCCAGCAGCACTGAGACTAGCGGGACTTACGAGCAGTACTTC CASSTETSGTYEQYF
TRBJ2-1 NA TRBD2 TRBV6-2/TRBV6-3 TGTGCCAGCAGTTACTCCACGGGACTAACTTACAATGAGCAGTTCTTC CASSYSTGLTYNEQFF
TRBJ2-5 NA TRBD1 TRBV5-4 TGTGCCAGCAGCTTGGCAGGGACAGGGGAAGAGACCCAGTACTTC CASSLAGTGEETQYF
TRBJ2-7 few TRBD2 TRBV2 TGTGCCAGCAGGGTCCCAGCGGGGAACTCCTACGAGCAGTACTTC CASRVPAGNSYEQYF
TRBJ1-1 NA NA TRBV7-2 TGTGCCAGCAGCTTCGCGGGGGCGAACACTGAAGCTTTCTTT CASSFAGANTEAFF
TRBJ2-7 NA TRBD1 TRBV7-9 TGTGCCAGCAGCTCTAGACAGGGGGATAAATACGAGCAGTACTTC CASSSRQGDKYEQYF
TRBJ2-1 NA NA TRBV20-1 TGCAGTGTATATCACAATGAGCAGTTCTTC CSVYHNEQFF
TRBJ1-2 few TRBD1 TRBV11-2 TGTGCCAGCAGCCAGGACAGGATCTATGGCTACACCTTC CASSQDRIYGYTF
TRBJ1-2 NA NA TRBV2 TGTGCCAGCATCGAGGCAGGGGCGAGTATGGGCTACACCTTC CASIEAGASMGYTF
TRBJ1-2 NA TRBD1 TRBV7-9 TGTGCCAGCAGCTCCCCCGGGACAGGGGAAGTGGACTATGGCTACACCTTC CASSSPGTGEVDYGYTF
TRBJ2-5 NA NA TRBV7-8 TGTGCCAGCAGCCCCAGGGTTCGAGAGACCCAGTACTTC CASSPRVRETQYF
TRBJ1-1 NA NA TRBV11-2 TGTGCCAGCAGTTCATCACCATACGGCACTGAAGCTTTCTTT CASSSSPYGTEAFF
TRBJ2-2 NA TRBD1 TRBV4-1 TGCGCCAGCAGCCCGCTAGGGGGCTCCGGGGAGCTGTTTTTT CASSPLGGSGELFF
TRBJ2-5 once NA TRBV24-1 TGTGCCACCAGTGATTCAACGGGAGTGGAGACCCAGTACTTC CATSDSTGVETQYF
TRBJ2-1 NA NA TRBV6-6 TGTGCCAGCAGCCCGGTGGGTGAAGGGAGTAAGGGTGAGCAGTTCTTC CASSPVGEGSKGEQFF
TRBJ1-1 once TRBD1 TRBV7-9 TGTGCCAGCAGCACCCGCCCGACAGGGGCACGCACTGAAGCTTTCTTT CASSTRPTGARTEAFF
TRBJ2-7 NA NA TRBV5-6 TGTGCCAGCAGCTTGGGACAGTTACCCTCCTACGAGCAGTACTTC CASSLGQLPSYEQYF
TRBJ1-2 NA TRBD1 TRBV5-1 TGCGCCAGCAGCCGGGGACAGGATAACTATGGCTACACCTTC CASSRGQDNYGYTF
TRBJ2-1 NA TRBD2 TRBV27 TGTGCCAGCAGTCCCACCCAAGCCGGGACTAGCGAGGGGAATGAGCAGTTCTTC CASSPTQAGTSEGNEQFF
TRBJ1-3 NA NA TRBV2 TGTGCCAGCAGTCGTAGTGGAAACACCATATATTTT CASSRSGNTIYF
TRBJ2-1 NA TRBD1 TRBV7-3 TGTGCCAGCAGCTCAACCGGGACAGGGGGCCAGCAGTTCTTC CASSSTGTGGQQFF
TRBJ1-3 NA NA TRBV7-2 TGTGCCAGCAGGGCAGAATTCTCTGGAAACACCATATATTTT CASRAEFSGNTIYF
TRBJ2-6 once NA TRBV5-1 TGCGCCAGCAGCTTGGATGGGAGAGGGGCCAACGTCCTGACTTTC CASSLDGRGANVLTF
TRBJ2-7 NA TRBD2 TRBV5-6 TGTGCCAGCAGCTCGACGGGACTAGCGGGAGTTGGGGACTTATACGAGCAGTACTTC CASSSTGLAGVGDLYEQYF
TRBJ2-7 NA NA TRBV10-3 TGTGCCATCAGGGCGGTAGCGGATTCCTACGAGCAGTACTTC CAIRAVADSYEQYF
TRBJ1-2 once TRBD1 TRBV28 TGTGCCAGCAGTTTCCTCCAGGGGGACGACTATGGCTACACCTTC CASSFLQGDDYGYTF
TRBJ1-2 once NA TRBV9 TGTGCCAGCAGCGAATCCAGGGGTGTCTATGGCTACACCTTC CASSESRGVYGYTF
TRBJ2-3 few NA TRBV6-4 TGTGCCAGCAGTGTCGACAGTGGGGGCACAGATACGCAGTATTTT CASSVDSGGTDTQYF
TRBJ1-2 NA NA TRBV5-1 TGCGCCAGCAGCTTCGGTGGAGACGGGGGGTATGGCTACACCTTC CASSFGGDGGYGYTF
TRBJ1-4 NA NA TRBV6-1 TGTGCCAGCAGTGAAGCCGGCAGGGCCAGGGAAAAACTGTTTTTT CASSEAGRAREKLFF
TRBJ2-7 NA TRBD2 TRBV3-1/TRBV3-2 TGTGCCAGCAGCCCTCCAGCAGCTAGCGGGAGAGACGTCACCTATTCTACGAGCTTC CASSPPAASGRDVTYSTSF
TRBJ2-1 NA NA TRBV9 TGTGCCAGCAGCGTAGGCGGGGCTAATGAGCAGTTCTTC CASSVGGANEQFF
TRBJ2-7 NA TRBD1 TRBV9 TGTGCCAGCAGCGTAGGGATAATGGGTCCGGGGCTGGGACAGCCAGACTACGAGCAGTACTTC CASSVGIMGPGLGQPDYEQYF
TRBJ2-7 NA TRBD1 TRBV19 TGTGCCAGTAGCCCCACCGGGACAGGGGCGTCCTACGAGCAGTACTTC CASSPTGTGASYEQYF
TRBJ2-2 NA TRBD2 TRBV29-1 TGCAGCGTTGTTGAGGGAGGGACCGGGGAGCTGTTTTTT CSVVEGGTGELFF
TRBJ2-7 once NA TRBV6-5 TGTGCCAGCAGATTTCAGTACGAGCAGTACTTC CASRFQYEQYF
TRBJ2-1 NA NA TRBV11-3 TGTGCCAGCAGCTTAGATGAGGGCATGCAGTTCTTC CASSLDEGMQFF